This T cell receptor beta chain came from a study of blood T cell repertoires in COVID-19. Per the original methods: Estimation of nucleated cell counts was performed using reference gene primer amplification. The protocol was immunoSEQ multiplex PCR, while the TCRdb copy is restricted to in-frame clones and leaves out a portion. That table furnishes V, J and clone size, whereas the DNA furnished D and trimming. The profile shows about 200,000 clones, roughly 90% of them singletons. The receptor was isolated from a man between 18 and 35 years old with active or convalescent COVID-19. Sample: peripheral blood.

CDR3 region: CASSSGGRANYGYTF. Here the CDR3 DNA reads TGTGCCAGTAGTAGCGGGGGCAGAGCTAACTATGGCTACACCTTC. The chain employs TRBV19 and TRBJ1-2, with D perhaps TRBD1 (6 bases). The CDR3 extends over 15 amino acids. CDR1 is LNHDA, CDR2 SQIVND, per germline (reference sequence). Trimming took 4 bases from V and 0 from J, leaving 12 bases between them.